The source of this TCR beta chain is a study of Ad26.COV2.S vaccination and SARS-CoV-2 variants. Study-wide context: Intramuscular Ad26.COV2.S doses were given once or twice, 56 days apart.

Germline V gene data show CDR1 as SGHTA and CDR2 as FQGNSA. V was clipped by 3 bases and J by 4 bases, with 7 bases between them. The CDR3 loop spans 14 amino acids. Sample treatment: over 15 received Ad26.COV2.S at low or high dose, single or two shots; 5 received placebo; per-sample allocation not given. Each sample was drawn 63 days after the first injection (of vaccine or placebo). Remarks on this clone: Antigen: not known.

Findings of the study overall: Non-spike TCR breadth showed similarity between vaccine and placebo recipients.

The method was immunoSEQ multiplex PCR; TCRdb's version includes in-frame clones alone and lacks a portion of them. The sample shows roughly 350,000 clones, 85% to 90% of them seen only once. The chain carries TRBV7-2 and TRBJ1-6, with D hard to call. The receptor was isolated from a person aged 18-60 years who received the Ad26.COV2.S COVID-19 vaccine or a placebo. The sequences come from peripheral blood, collected in a trial of Ad26.COV2.S vaccine versus placebo. CDR3 residues: CASSFPGYNSPLHF. CDR3 nucleotide sequence: TGTGCCAGCAGCTTCCCGGGATATAATTCACCCCTCCACTTT.